The 8 T cell receptor beta chains below all came from one sample that was sequenced in a study of PD-L1 blockade in urothelial cancer. The time point here: peripheral blood 6 weeks after treatment start. Here immunoSEQ multiplex PCR was the method, and the copy in TCRdb shows in-frame clones only, minus some. Of about 120,000 clones detected, 75% to 90% appear once; the ten largest clones hold roughly 1.8%. The specimen was PBMCs, collected around atezolizumab (anti-PD-L1) treatment. Source of these receptors: a man aged 55-75 years with urothelial cancer.

J is TRBJ2-3 and V is TRBV5-4; D may be TRBD2 (5 bases). Trimming pared 2 bases from V and 1 base from J, leaving 11 bases between. CDR1 and CDR2 (germline): SGHNT, YYREEE (reference sequence). The CDR3 consists of 15 residues. Written as DNA, the CDR3 is TGTGCCAGCAGCTTAGGACGGGGAGGCACAGATACGCAGTATTTT. Translation gives CASSLGRGGTDTQYF.

The genes are TRBV4-1 and TRBJ2-7, with a weak D call TRBD1 (5 bases). V was trimmed by 3 bases and J by 6 bases, leaving 21 bases between them. Germline lookup yields CDR1 MGHRA and CDR2 YSYEKL. The length of the CDR3 is 16 residues. The CDR3 is CASSHKAGGAVGEQYF. CDR3 bases: TGCGCCAGCAGCCACAAGGCTGGTGGGGCCGTCGGCGAGCAGTACTTC.

V is TRBV18 and J is TRBJ1-2, with D possibly being TRBD1 (6 bases). Germline V CDR1 and CDR2: KGHSH, LQKENI. Trimming took 7 bases from V and 2 from J, leaving 14 bases between them. This CDR3 has 14 amino acids. The CDR3 here is CASLGPQGNYGYTF. CDR3 bases: TGTGCCAGCTTGGGCCCTCAGGGGAACTATGGCTACACCTTC. Together with reference TRBV18 and TRBJ1-2, the CDR3 gives the full variable domain: NAGVMQNPRHLVRRRGQEARLRCSPMKGHSHVYWYRQLPEEGLKFMVYLQKENIIDESGMPKERFSAEFPKEGPSILRIQQVVRGDSAAYFCASLGPQGNYGYTFGSGTRLTVV.

The chain is built from TRBV20-1 and TRBJ2-5, with D unclear. Between the trimmed V and J ends, which lost 5 bases and 5 bases, there was a span of 9 bases. The CDR3 length is 11 residues. CDR1 is DFQATT and CDR2 is SNEGSKA in the germline V gene (reference sequence). In nucleotides, the CDR3 is TGCAGTGCTCCCCGGTTCGAGACCCAGTACTTC. Translated, it gives CSAPRFETQYF.

The gene calls are TRBV2 and TRBJ2-7; TRBD2 matches at 8 bases. The CDR3 consists of 15 residues. Germline loops: CDR1 SNHLY, CDR2 FYNNEI. With V trimmed by 3 bases and J by 0 bases, 4 bases remained unmatched. This CDR3 reads CASSDETSASYEQYF. CDR3 nucleotides: TGTGCCAGCAGTGACGAGACTAGCGCCTCCTACGAGCAGTACTTC.

The rearrangement joins TRBV9 to TRBJ1-3; no clear D. The V gene's germline CDR1 is SGDLS and CDR2 YYNGEE. Trimming left V 1 base short and J 0 bases short, with 11 bases between. The CDR3 is 16 residues long. The CDR3 sequence is CASSVRSPGSGNTIYF. The CDR3 DNA is TGTGCCAGCAGCGTACGGTCCCCGGGCTCTGGAAACACCATATATTTT.

The chain combines TRBV5-4 with TRBJ1-2, with 9 bases matching TRBD1. The CDR3 length is 14 residues. Looked up from germline, CDR1 is SGHNT and CDR2 is YYREEE (reference sequence). V lost 6 bases and J lost 2; bases outside the gene matches: 5. Written as DNA, the CDR3 is TGTGCCAGCAATACAGGGGGCGGGAACTATGGCTACACCTTC. Its protein product is CASNTGGGNYGYTF.

This clone has a single count. V is TRBV4-1 and J is TRBJ2-7, with D possibly TRBD2 on 5 matching bases. Germline assignment: CDR1 MGHRA and CDR2 YSYEKL. V shed 4 bases and J shed 0 bases, with 16 bases lying between them. This CDR3 region has 16 residues. The CDR3 region has the DNA TGCGCCAGCAGCCTTGCGGGCACCTTGAGCTCCTACGAGCAGTACTTC. Translated, it gives CASSLAGTLSSYEQYF.